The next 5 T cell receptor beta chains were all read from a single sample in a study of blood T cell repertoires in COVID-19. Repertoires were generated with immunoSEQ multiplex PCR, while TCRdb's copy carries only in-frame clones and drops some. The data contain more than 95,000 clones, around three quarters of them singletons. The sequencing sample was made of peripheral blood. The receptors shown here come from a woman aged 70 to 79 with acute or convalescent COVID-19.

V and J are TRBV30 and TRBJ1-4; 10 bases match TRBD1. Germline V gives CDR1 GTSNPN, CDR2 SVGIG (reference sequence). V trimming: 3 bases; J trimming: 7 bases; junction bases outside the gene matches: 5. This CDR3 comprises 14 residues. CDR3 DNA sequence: TGTGCCTGGAGGGCCGGGACAGGGGTTGAAAAACTGTTTTTT. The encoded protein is CAWRAGTGVEKLFF.

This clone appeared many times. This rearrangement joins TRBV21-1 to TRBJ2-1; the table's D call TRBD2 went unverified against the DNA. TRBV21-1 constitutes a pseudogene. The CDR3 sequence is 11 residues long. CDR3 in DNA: TGTGCCAGCCTTCCGGGACTTGCCCAGTTCTTC. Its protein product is CASLPGLAQFF.

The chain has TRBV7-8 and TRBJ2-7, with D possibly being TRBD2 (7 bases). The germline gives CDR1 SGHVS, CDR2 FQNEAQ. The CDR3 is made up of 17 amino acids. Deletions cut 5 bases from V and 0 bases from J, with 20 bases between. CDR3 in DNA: TGTGCCAGCAGCGCCTCGGGGGGCAATATTGGCTCCTACGAGCAGTACTTC. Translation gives CASSASGGNIGSYEQYF.

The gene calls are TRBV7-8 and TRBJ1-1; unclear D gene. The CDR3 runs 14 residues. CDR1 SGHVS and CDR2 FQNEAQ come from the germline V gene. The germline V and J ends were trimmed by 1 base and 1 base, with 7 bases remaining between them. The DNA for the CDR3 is TGTGCCAGCAGCTTAGGAGTCGGGAACACTGAAGCTTTCTTT. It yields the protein CASSLGVGNTEAFF.

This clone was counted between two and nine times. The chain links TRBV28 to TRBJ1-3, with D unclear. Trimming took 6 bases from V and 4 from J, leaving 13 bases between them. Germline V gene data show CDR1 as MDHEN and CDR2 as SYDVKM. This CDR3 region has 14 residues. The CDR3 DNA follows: TGTGCCAGCAGCCACGACACCCCCGGAAACACCATATATTTT. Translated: CASSHDTPGNTIYF.